The clone carrying this T cell receptor (beta chain) was picked up a small number of times. Its antigen is unidentified. This sample was taken from a study of T-cell reconstitution after alpha-beta-depleted transplantation in children. Study-level findings and limits: In some patients, recipient T cells and intrathymic progenitors surviving conditioning explained high day-60 diversity.

Unique molecular identifiers were used to barcode this TCRbeta library. TCRdb reprocessed the PCR reads via MiXCR and lists one record per CDR3 protein. The table has about 200,000 distinct CDR3 sequences, approximately 6.9% seen once; the top ten hold 5% to 6.5%. The CDR3 consists of 14 residues. Germline V CDR1 and CDR2: SGHTA, FQGNSA. The V end was cut by 2 bases, the J end by 10 bases, with 12 bases between. The clonotype comes from a boy aged 2 to 10 with acute lymphoblastic leukemia, due to receive a stem cell transplant. The J gene is TRBJ1-6, the V gene TRBV7-2; D gene ambiguous. Specimen: PBMCs, collected before TCRalphabeta/CD19-depleted stem cell transplant. CDR3 sequence (DNA): TGTGCCAGCAGCTTAACCTCAGGACCATCACCCCTCCACTTT. Residues: CASSLTSGPSPLHF. Drawing the rest from reference TRBV7-2 and TRBJ1-6, the complete variable domain is GAGVSQSPSNKVTEKGKDVELRCDPISGHTALYWYRQSLGQGLEFLIYFQGNSAPDKSGLPSDRFSAERTGGSVSTLTIQRTQQEDSAVYLCASSLTSGPSPLHFGNGTRLTVT.